These 8 T cell receptor beta chains share one sample of origin, sequenced in a study of blood T cell repertoires in COVID-19. Data came from immunoSEQ multiplex PCR; TCRdb stores just in-frame clones and leaves some out. The data show fewer than 300,000 clones, with over 65% seen just once and roughly 2.7% held by the top ten. Material for sequencing was peripheral blood. These receptors came from a woman aged 70 to 79 with active or convalescent COVID-19.

The chain recombines TRBV18 with TRBJ1-2; no clear D. Germline CDR1 is KGHSH and CDR2 is LQKENI. V was shortened by 3 bases and J by 1 base, with 6 bases between the two germline ends. This CDR3 is 13 amino acids long. This CDR3 reads CASSPEGNYGYTF. The CDR3 nucleotides are TGTGCCAGCTCACCCGAGGGTAACTATGGCTACACCTTC.

The chain uses TRBV10-2 and TRBJ1-5; D perhaps matches TRBD1 (5 bases). Germline V gene sequence: CDR1 WSHSY, CDR2 SAAADI. Deletions cut 3 bases from V and 3 bases from J, with 12 bases between. The CDR3 is 15 residues long. Here the CDR3 DNA reads TGCGCCAGCAGTGACGTAGGGGCTGACAATCAGCCCCAGCATTTT. Protein: CASSDVGADNQPQHF.

Only a few counts were recorded for this clone. This sequence joins TRBV24-1 and TRBJ1-5, with D possibly TRBD1 on 5 matching bases. V shed 6 bases and J shed 0 bases, with 23 bases lying between them. Germline V gene data show CDR1 as KGHDR and CDR2 as SFDVKD. The CDR3 runs to 19 residues. The CDR3 is CATSRDQTSGQYSNQPQHF. DNA for the CDR3: TGTGCCACCAGTAGGGATCAGACTAGCGGACAATATAGCAATCAGCCCCAGCATTTT.

This chain joins TRBV24-1 and TRBJ2-3; D remains unclear. Deletions cut 4 bases from V and 2 bases from J, with 12 bases between. Germline values: CDR1 KGHDR, CDR2 SFDVKD. CDR3 length equals 15 residues. CDR3 nucleotide sequence: TGTGCCACCAGTGACTTTGACACCTTCACAGATACGCAGTATTTT. It encodes CATSDFDTFTDTQYF.

This clone occurred once. The rearrangement uses TRBV25-1 and TRBJ2-7; 7 bases are a match to TRBD1. CDR1 is MGHDK and CDR2 is SYGVNS in the germline V gene. The CDR3 covers 14 residues. After removal of 8 bases from V and 3 bases from J, the junction contained 10 bases not matched to a gene. Here the CDR3 DNA reads TGTGCCAGCTCTCCGCTACAGGGGAACTACGAGCAGTACTTC. Protein product: CASSPLQGNYEQYF.

V is TRBV28 and J is TRBJ1-5, with D perhaps matching TRBD1 (6 bases). CDR1 is MDHEN and CDR2 is SYDVKM in the germline V gene. V lost 7 bases, J lost 7 bases, and 14 bases lay in between. The CDR3 loop spans 13 amino acids. As DNA, the CDR3 is TGTGCCAGCACCTTACAGGGAGGGCAGCCCCAGCATTTT. As protein: CASTLQGGQPQHF.

The V call is TRBV29-1, the J call TRBJ2-7; 7 nucleotides agree with TRBD2. The CDR3 has 14 amino acids. The V gene end was trimmed by 6 bases and the J gene end by 0 bases; junction bases not matched to a gene: 8. Germline V lookup: CDR1 SQVTM, CDR2 ANQGSEA. Written as DNA, the CDR3 is TGCAGCGTCTTAGCGGGCCCGAGCTCCTACGAGCAGTACTTC. Protein: CSVLAGPSSYEQYF.

V is TRBV7-2 and J is TRBJ2-5; 11 bases match TRBD2. The CDR3 is 15 residues long. Trimming removed 5 bases from V and 5 bases from J; junction bases left unmatched: 7. The germline V gene encodes CDR1 SGHTA and CDR2 FQGNSA. CDR3 bases: TGTGCCAGCAGCGACATACTAGCGGGAGTGGAGACCCAGTACTTC. This sequence encodes CASSDILAGVETQYF.